These 27 T cell receptor beta chains were sequenced from one sample in a study of T-cell memory formation after mild COVID-19. TCRdb itself ran the 5' RACE reads through MiXCR, one entry per CDR3 protein. This sample has about 190,000 distinct CDR3 sequences; about 11% occur once, and the top ten carry 2.5% to 3.5%. The sample comprised PBMCs or a T cell subset sorted from them (not recorded which). The receptors derive from a man younger than 35 who had mild COVID-19 (a few samples of this study predate the infection). Cell type and time point are not known.

The chain recombines TRBV3-1 with TRBJ1-4; the D is unclear. The CDR3 is 15 amino acids. With 5 bases removed from V and 5 bases from J, the gap between germline ends came to 15 bases. Germline V CDR1 and CDR2: LGHDT, YNNKEL (reference sequence). The CDR3 sequence: CASSRLGQDNEKLFF. CDR3 DNA sequence: TGTGCCAGCAGCAGGCTTGGGCAGGACAATGAAAAACTGTTTTTT.

Only a few counts were recorded for this clonotype. V gene TRBV6-2 or TRBV6-3 combines with J gene TRBJ2-7; D not resolved. This CDR3 region has 13 residues. Trimming took 6 bases from V and 3 from J, leaving 12 bases between them. CDR1 and CDR2 from the germline V gene are MNHEY and SVGEGT. CDR3 in DNA: TGTGCCAGCAGCTCTCTAAACAGCTACGAGCAGTACGTC. Translated, it gives CASSSLNSYEQYV.

This chain connects TRBV3-1 to TRBJ1-5; a possible D gene is TRBD1 (6 bases). V was pared by 1 base and J by 7 bases, with 11 bases between. The CDR3 totals 14 residues. CDR1 is LGHDT, CDR2 YNNKEL, per germline (reference sequence). CDR3 region: CASSQGGARQPQHF. The CDR3 coding sequence is TGTGCCAGCAGCCAAGGGGGGGCGCGGCAGCCCCAGCATTTT.

This rearrangement joins TRBV5-1 to TRBJ2-3, with a tentative D call TRBD1 (5 bases). CDR1 and CDR2 (germline): SGHRS, YFSETQ. The CDR3 runs to 13 residues. The V and J ends lost 2 bases and 6 bases respectively, with 10 bases between them. The CDR3 nucleotides are TGCGCCAGCAGCTTTACCGGACATGATACGCAGTATTTT. As protein: CASSFTGHDTQYF. Using reference TRBV5-1 and TRBJ2-3 for the parts outside the CDR3, the full variable domain is KAGVTQTPRYLIKTRGQQVTLSCSPISGHRSVSWYQQTPGQGLQFLFEYFSETQRNKGNFPGRFSGRQFSNSRSEMNVSTLELGDSALYLCASSFTGHDTQYFGPGTRLTVL.

Only a few counts were recorded for this clonotype. This chain links TRBV20-1 with TRBJ2-7; no firm D call. Germline values: CDR1 DFQATT, CDR2 SNEGSKA (reference sequence). V lost 2 bases to trimming and J lost 9 bases, with 14 bases between them. The CDR3 has 12 residues. The CDR3 nucleotides read TGCAGTGCTAGAAGATCCCCCGTCGTGCAGTACTTC. Translated, it gives CSARRSPVVQYF.

This clonotype was observed a handful of times. The rearrangement uses TRBV6-5 and TRBJ2-1; D is ambiguous. Germline assignment: CDR1 MNHEY and CDR2 SVGAGI. Trimming removed 3 bases from V and 2 bases from J, with 11 bases in between. This CDR3 is built from 15 residues. This CDR3 reads CASSYAGTTYNEQFF. The CDR3 region has the DNA TGTGCCAGCAGTTATGCAGGAACAACCTACAATGAGCAGTTCTTC.

This clonotype has only a few counts. The chain couples TRBV15 to TRBJ2-5, with a weak D call TRBD1 (7 bases). Between the trimmed V and J ends, which lost 0 bases and 7 bases, there was a span of 15 bases. CDR1 and CDR2 from the germline V gene are LNHNV and YYDKDF (reference sequence). CDR3 length: 15 residues. The CDR3 loop reads CATSRDPGGWWTQYF. In DNA form, the CDR3 reads TGTGCCACCAGCAGAGATCCAGGGGGGTGGTGGACCCAGTACTTC. Supplemented by reference TRBV15 and TRBJ2-5, the full variable domain reads DAMVIQNPRYQVTQFGKPVTLSCSQTLNHNVMYWYQQKSSQAPKLLFHYYDKDFNNEADTPDNFQSRRPNTSFCFLDIRSPGLGDTAMYLCATSRDPGGWWTQYFGPGTRLLVL.

Written as DNA, the CDR3 is TGTGCCAGCAGCCAAGCTCCGGGAGGGGAAACACCCCTCCACTTT. Translating it yields CASSQAPGGETPLHF. V is TRBV3-1 and J is TRBJ1-6; perhaps TRBD1 as D (5 bases). Per germline, CDR1 LGHDT and CDR2 YNNKEL (reference sequence). Trimming cost V 1 base and J 11 bases, with 15 bases left between them. The CDR3 runs 15 residues.

This rearrangement joins TRBV28 to TRBJ1-2; D remains ambiguous. CDR3 size: 15 residues. CDR1 and CDR2 (germline): MDHEN, SYDVKM. V was trimmed by 5 bases and J by 6 bases, leaving 19 bases between them. Here the CDR3 DNA reads TGTGCCAGCAGTCCCGCCTCAGCCTGGTTGAATGGCTACACCTTC. This codes for CASSPASAWLNGYTF.

This clonotype was found a few times. The chain carries TRBV7-8 and TRBJ2-3; D possibly corresponds to TRBD2 (5 bases). Looked up from germline, CDR1 is SGHVS and CDR2 is FQNEAQ. Trimming took off 6 bases at V and 0 bases at J, with 13 bases between the two ends. This CDR3 is built from 15 residues. The CDR3 sequence: CASSLGLPSTDTQYF. The CDR3 DNA reads TGTGCCAGCAGTCTAGGACTCCCTAGCACAGATACGCAGTATTTT.

In this sample, this clonotype turned up many times. The chain links TRBV7-7 to TRBJ2-2; D is uncertain. Germline V gene sequence: CDR1 SSHAT, CDR2 FNYEAQ (reference sequence). This CDR3 has 14 amino acids. Trimming removed 2 bases from V and 1 base from J, with 5 bases in between. Written as DNA, the CDR3 is TGTGCCAGCAGCTTAAGGGAGAACACCGGGGAGCTGTTTTTT. It is translated as CASSLRENTGELFF. Looking up the rest from reference TRBV7-7 and TRBJ2-2 gives the full variable domain: GAGVSQSPRYKVTKRGQDVTLRCDPISSHATLYWYQQALGQGPEFLTYFNYEAQPDKSGLPSDRFSAERPEGSISTLTIQRTEQRDSAMYRCASSLRENTGELFFGEGSRLTVL.

The chain carries TRBV6-5 and TRBJ1-5; maybe TRBD1 (6 bases). Trimming shortened V by 0 bases and J by 5 bases, and 11 bases separated the two germline ends. CDR1 is MNHEY and CDR2 is SVGAGI in the germline V gene. The CDR3 is 15 residues long. This chain's CDR3 is CASSYSIGGDQPQHF. CDR3 bases: TGTGCCAGCAGTTACTCGATAGGGGGGGATCAGCCCCAGCATTTT.

The chain links TRBV27 to TRBJ1-1; D gene ambiguous. The V and J ends lost 2 bases and 11 bases respectively, with 15 bases between them. This CDR3 region has 13 residues. Germline assignment: CDR1 MNHEY and CDR2 SMNVEV (reference sequence). The CDR3 sequence is CASSLEGGVRAFF. The CDR3 DNA sequence: TGTGCCAGCAGTTTAGAAGGTGGGGTGAGGGCTTTCTTT.

The rearrangement uses TRBV10-3 and TRBJ1-5, with 7 positions matching TRBD1. V gave up 6 bases and J gave up 4 bases; unmatched junction bases: 12. This CDR3 is built from 16 residues. Per the germline V gene, CDR1 is ENHRY and CDR2 is SYGVKD. CDR3 amino acids: CAISLPTNRGNQPQHF. CDR3 nucleotide sequence: TGTGCCATCAGCCTCCCGACTAACAGGGGAAATCAGCCCCAGCATTTT.

This clonotype was seen at least ten times. This chain joins TRBV5-1 and TRBJ1-2; possibly TRBD1 for D (5 bases). Germline CDR1 SGHRS, CDR2 YFSETQ. This CDR3 has 16 amino acids. V lost 6 bases to trimming and J lost 8 bases, with 26 bases between them. The CDR3 DNA is TGCGCCAGCACGGGAGTTTGGGCAGGGCCCGCCGGGGGCTACACCTTC. Translating it yields CASTGVWAGPAGGYTF.

The chain recombines TRBV5-8 with TRBJ1-1, with D possibly TRBD1 on 6 matching bases. The germline CDR1 and CDR2 sequences are SGHTS and YDEGEE. The CDR3 runs 22 residues. The V gene lost 4 bases and the J gene lost 9 bases, with 43 bases spanning the gap. The CDR3 DNA is TGTGCCAGCAGCGAATATCTTGGGCCAGGGGACGGTTTAGGGTTCCCGGACCCTAAAGCTTTCTTT. Its protein is CASSEYLGPGDGLGFPDPKAFF.

There are a few counts of this clonotype. Here the CDR3 DNA reads TGTGCCAGCCGAGAGCTCCCCTACTCACCCCTCCACTTT. It codes for CASRELPYSPLHF. The V and J genes are TRBV6-2 or TRBV6-3 and TRBJ1-6, with D unclear. The CDR3 has 13 amino acids. V was trimmed by 8 bases and J by 10 bases, leaving 15 bases between them. From germline, CDR1 is MNHEY and CDR2 SVGEGT.

This rearrangement joins TRBV7-9 to TRBJ2-7; a weak D match, TRBD1 (6 bases). V lost 5 bases and J 6 bases, leaving 14 bases between the germline ends. From germline, CDR1 is SEHNR and CDR2 FQNEAQ (reference sequence). The CDR3 loop spans 13 amino acids. CDR3 DNA: TGTGCCAGCAGCCGACAGGATCGGAGCGAGCAGTACGTC. This encodes CASSRQDRSEQYV.

This chain uses TRBV5-1 with TRBJ2-7, with TRBD2 matching 9 bases. CDR1 is SGHRS and CDR2 is YFSETQ in the germline V gene. This CDR3 is 15 amino acids long. The trim removed 0 bases at V and 2 bases at J, leaving 3 bases unmatched. CDR3 protein: CASSLAAGGPYEQYV. In nucleotides, the CDR3 is TGCGCCAGCAGCTTGGCAGCGGGGGGCCCCTACGAGCAGTACGTC.

This clonotype has only a few counts. The chain couples TRBV11-3 to TRBJ2-1; 9 bases map to TRBD1. Germline trimming cut 0 bases from V and 15 bases from J; bases unmatched to any gene: 3. This CDR3 spans 12 amino acids. CDR1 SGHNT and CDR2 YENEEA come from the germline V gene. The CDR3 nucleotides are TGTGCCAGCAGCTTAGAGACAGGGGGACTGTTCTTC. It specifies CASSLETGGLFF.

Only a few counts were recorded for this clonotype. The genes are TRBV5-1 and TRBJ2-3; possibly TRBD2 for D (7 bases). The V end was cut by 7 bases, the J end by 3 bases, with 15 bases between. Germline-derived CDR1 and CDR2 are SGHRS and YFSETQ. The CDR3 consists of 14 residues. The CDR3 coding sequence is TGCGCCAGCTGTAGGGGGGGCTCTACAGATACGCAGTATTTT. It codes for CASCRGGSTDTQYF.

The chain recombines TRBV30 with TRBJ1-5; 7 bases fit TRBD1. From germline, CDR1 is GTSNPN and CDR2 SVGIG (reference sequence). Trimming at V came to 3 bases and at J to 5 bases, leaving 13 bases not matched to a gene. This CDR3 spans 16 amino acids. The chain's CDR3 is CAWSVGGAVIDQPQHF. The CDR3 nucleotides are TGTGCCTGGAGCGTAGGGGGCGCGGTAATCGATCAGCCCCAGCATTTT.

This clonotype was picked up a small number of times. The rearrangement uses TRBV7-2 and TRBJ2-6; D is undetermined. The CDR3 has 14 amino acids. From germline, CDR1 is SGHTA and CDR2 FQGNSA. Trimming cost V 6 bases and J 4 bases, with 10 bases left between them. In DNA, the CDR3 is TGTGCCAGCAGGGGCCAATCCGGGGCCAACGTCCTGACTTTC. Residues: CASRGQSGANVLTF.

This clonotype showed up just a few times. V usage is TRBV2 and J usage is TRBJ1-5, with D uncertain. V was pared by 0 bases and J by 9 bases, with 15 bases between. The CDR3 contains 15 residues. Germline CDR1 is SNHLY and CDR2 is FYNNEI. CDR3: CASSEARSPGLPQHF. The CDR3 DNA reads TGTGCCAGCAGTGAAGCGCGTAGCCCCGGTCTGCCCCAGCATTTT.

This clonotype has more than one count but fewer than ten. The chain uses TRBV15 and TRBJ2-1, with 8 bases fitting TRBD2. From germline, CDR1 is LNHNV and CDR2 YYDKDF (reference sequence). The CDR3 loop spans 15 amino acids. With V trimmed by 5 bases and J by 5 bases, 8 bases remained unmatched. The CDR3 loop is CATSPRLASDNEQFF. In DNA, the CDR3 is TGTGCCACCAGCCCACGACTAGCGAGTGACAATGAGCAGTTCTTC.

There are a few counts of this clonotype. This sequence joins TRBV20-1 and TRBJ1-1; no clear D. V was pared by 0 bases and J by 4 bases, with 12 bases between. The CDR3 is 14 amino acids. Germline values: CDR1 DFQATT, CDR2 SNEGSKA (reference sequence). The CDR3 DNA reads as TGCAGTGCTAGAGATCGGGTTGGTACCACTGAAGCTTTCTTT. It translates to CSARDRVGTTEAFF.

This clonotype was counted a few times. The chain uses TRBV12-3 or TRBV12-4 and TRBJ1-5, with D possibly TRBD1 on 5 matching bases. V was clipped by 5 bases and J by 3 bases, with 14 bases between them. The CDR3 length is 15 residues. The CDR3 region has the DNA TGTGCCAGCAGTGGGGGTGTTCGTCCCAATCAGCCCCAGCATTTT. Protein product: CASSGGVRPNQPQHF.